A single sample is the source of the 31 T cell receptor beta chains below, sequenced in a study of regulatory T cells in long-lasting Graves disease. Time point reported: persistent/refractory GD, antithyroid drugs over 5 years with positive TRAb. PBMC-extracted RNA yielded the TCR library. To make TCR beta libraries, researchers used iRepertoire HTBI primers and Arm-PCR of CDR3 regions. A single record per CDR3 protein comes from TCRdb applying MiXCR to the multiplex PCR reads. The sample includes around 400,000 distinct CDR3 sequences, 21% of them seen just once. Here the sequenced sample was peripheral blood mononuclear cells (PBMCs), taken when the disease was refractory, from a patient treated with antithyroid drugs. The receptors originated from a female donor with Graves disease.

Many counts were recorded for this clonotype. The chain couples TRBV6-1 to TRBJ1-2, with D unclear. Germline V CDR1 and CDR2: MNHNS, SASEGT. V was trimmed by 8 bases and J by 3 bases, leaving 16 bases between them. The CDR3 contains 14 residues. Here the CDR3 reads CASANQWLDYGYTF. The CDR3 region has the DNA TGTGCCAGCGCTAACCAGTGGCTGGACTATGGCTACACCTTC.

This clonotype was detected a few times. This chain links TRBV9 with TRBJ2-7; TRBD1 aligns across 9 bases. Germline lookup yields CDR1 SGDLS and CDR2 YYNGEE. The CDR3 is 15 residues long. The V and J ends lost 5 bases and 0 bases, in that order; junction bases with no gene match: 6. In DNA, the CDR3 is TGTGCCAGCAGTTGGGGGACAGGGAGCTCCTACGAGCAGTACTTC. Residues: CASSWGTGSSYEQYF.

The chain has TRBV5-5 and TRBJ2-7, with TRBD1 matching 7 bases. CDR3 size: 14 residues. Germline V gives CDR1 SGHKS, CDR2 YYEKEE (reference sequence). J was trimmed by 2 bases and V by 3 bases; bases with no gene match: 5. CDR3 nucleotide sequence: TGTGCCAGCAGCTCGGGACAGAAGACCTACGAGCAGTACTTC. Protein: CASSSGQKTYEQYF.

This clonotype was counted ten times or more. The J gene is TRBJ2-7, the V gene TRBV19; 7 bases line up with TRBD1. Germline CDR1 is LNHDA and CDR2 is SQIVND (reference sequence). With 4 bases clipped from V and 6 bases from J, the junction kept 6 bases outside the gene matches. The CDR3 contains 13 residues. The DNA of the CDR3 is TGTGCCAGTAGTACCGAGACAGGGCGCGAGCAGTACTTC. Protein sequence: CASSTETGREQYF.

With respect to this clonotype: A far larger clone is one nucleotide away, so this likely arose from a read error. This sequence joins TRBV7-8 and TRBJ2-5; D ambiguous. The CDR3 has 10 amino acids. CDR1 SGHVS and CDR2 FQNEAQ come from the germline V gene. In DNA, the CDR3 is TGTGCCAGCAGTCAAGAGACCCGGTACTTC. This gives the protein CASSQETRYF.

This clonotype has a count of ten or more. V and J are TRBV28 and TRBJ2-5; D may match TRBD1 or TRBD2 (6 bases each). The CDR3 spans 16 residues. The V gene lost 6 bases and the J gene lost 3 bases, with 20 bases spanning the gap. Per germline, CDR1 MDHEN and CDR2 SYDVKM. CDR3 DNA: TGTGCCAGCAGCCGCCCGGGGGCCGAATCCAAAGAGACCCAGTACTTC. The encoded protein is CASSRPGAESKETQYF.

This clonotype was detected many times. The chain joins TRBV28 to TRBJ1-2, with TRBD1 matching over 11 bases. Trimming removed 4 bases from V and 1 base from J; junction bases left unmatched: 5. Germline CDR1 reads MDHEN; CDR2 reads SYDVKM. The CDR3 has 16 amino acids. The CDR3 sequence: CASSSGQGADNYGYTF. CDR3 nucleotide sequence: TGTGCCAGCAGTTCCGGACAGGGGGCTGATAACTATGGCTACACCTTC.

This clonotype was counted many times. The rearrangement links TRBV5-1 to TRBJ2-2; D call uncertain. This CDR3 contains 15 residues. Germline CDR1 and CDR2: SGHRS and YFSETQ. The V and J ends lost 1 base and 8 bases respectively, with 15 bases between them. The chain's CDR3 is CASSLRLQPPGELFF. The CDR3 nucleotides read TGCGCCAGCAGCTTGAGGCTCCAACCCCCGGGGGAGCTGTTTTTT.

Only a few counts were recorded for this clonotype. This chain uses TRBV20-1 with TRBJ2-3; D is unclear. The CDR3 spans 14 residues. The germline gives CDR1 DFQATT, CDR2 SNEGSKA (reference sequence). The CDR3, as DNA: TGCCCAGAAGGCAGCCAAGGATGCACAGATACGCAGTATTTT. As protein: CPEGSQGCTDTQYF.

J is TRBJ1-6 and V is TRBV11-2, with D uncertain. The V and J ends lost 5 bases and 5 bases respectively, with 13 bases between them. CDR3 length: 15 amino acids. Germline lookup yields CDR1 SGHAT and CDR2 FQNNGV. In DNA form, the CDR3 reads TGTGCCAGCAGCCCCCTAGATAGGCATAATTCACCCCTCCACTTT. It specifies CASSPLDRHNSPLHF.

The chain carries TRBV28 and TRBJ2-1, with a possible D match to TRBD1 (6 bases). CDR3 length equals 15 residues. V shed 3 bases and J shed 0 bases, with 9 bases lying between them. The germline V gene encodes CDR1 MDHEN and CDR2 SYDVKM. The CDR3, as DNA: TGTGCCAGCAGTTTTACAGGGAGCTCCTACAATGAGCAGTTCTTC. Amino acid sequence: CASSFTGSSYNEQFF.

This chain joins TRBV7-2 and TRBJ2-1, with 8 bases lining up with TRBD2. This CDR3 contains 16 residues. Germline CDR1 reads SGHTA; CDR2 reads FQGNSA. The V segment lost 2 bases and the J segment 6 bases; nucleotides outside the gene matches: 9. The CDR3 loop reads CASSLFLASGRNEQFF. The CDR3 coding sequence is TGTGCCAGCAGCTTATTTTTGGCTAGCGGGCGCAATGAGCAGTTCTTC.

This clonotype appeared many times. The chain is built from TRBV7-9 and TRBJ2-5; D is unclear. The length of the CDR3 is 14 residues. Per the germline V gene, CDR1 is SEHNR and CDR2 is FQNEAQ (reference sequence). Trimming pared 5 bases from V and 1 base from J, leaving 11 bases between. The CDR3 loop reads CASSRPNAQETQYF. The CDR3 bases are TGTGCCAGCAGCCGGCCGAATGCCCAAGAGACCCAGTACTTC.

In its sample, this clonotype was seen many times. The chain carries TRBV6-1 and TRBJ2-7; TRBD1 matches 8 bases. Germline-derived CDR1 and CDR2 are MNHNS and SASEGT. The CDR3 consists of 13 residues. V lost 5 bases to trimming and J lost 3 bases; unmatched junction nucleotides: 3. The CDR3, as DNA: TGTGCCAGCAGTAGACAGGGGATCTACGAGCAGTACTTC. Translating gives CASSRQGIYEQYF.

This clonotype was observed a handful of times. This may be a read error: a much more frequent sequence differs by one nucleotide. This rearrangement joins TRBV12-3 or TRBV12-4 to TRBJ2-7; 13 bases line up with TRBD2. V trimming: 8 bases; J trimming: 2 bases; junction bases outside the gene matches: 21. The CDR3 contains 20 residues. CDR3 DNA: TGTGCCAGCGGCGGTAGGGTAGGACTAGCGGGAGTAGGAGGAGCCTACGAGCAGTACTTC. It is translated as CASGGRVGLAGVGGAYEQYF.

The table lists this clonotype with many counts. V gene TRBV2 combines with J gene TRBJ1-2, with a tentative D call TRBD1 (6 bases). The V gene's germline CDR1 is SNHLY and CDR2 FYNNEI. V was shortened by 11 bases and J by 6 bases, with 16 bases between the two germline ends. The CDR3 sequence is 12 residues long. The chain's CDR3 is CAGQRGVDGYTF. DNA of the CDR3: TGTGCCGGTCAGAGGGGGGTGGATGGCTACACCTTC.

This clonotype has ten or more counts. The V call is TRBV3-1, the J call TRBJ2-4, with 7 bases matching TRBD1. Germline assignment: CDR1 LGHDT and CDR2 YNNKEL (reference sequence). The CDR3 extends over 14 amino acids. V shed 4 bases, J shed 0 bases, and the junction held 0 bases outside the gene matches. The CDR3 is CASSRQGAKNIQYF. The CDR3 DNA reads TGTGCCAGCAGCCGACAGGGAGCCAAAAACATTCAGTACTTC.

In regard to this clonotype: A read error may account for a junction end that differs from germline. V usage is TRBV2 and J usage is TRBJ2-1; D unclear. Germline loops: CDR1 SNHLY, CDR2 FYNNEI. There are 14 residues in the CDR3. The chain's CDR3 is CASRAPETYNGQFF. The CDR3 coding sequence is TGTGCCAGCAGGGCCCCGGAGACTTACAATGGGCAGTTCTTC. Full variable domain (missing parts from reference TRBV2 and TRBJ2-1): EPEVTQTPSHQVTQMGQEVILRCVPISNHLYFYWYRQILGQKVEFLVSFYNNEISEKSEIFDDQFSVERPDGSNFTLKIRSTKLEDSAMYFCASRAPETYNGQFFGPGTRLTVL.

V and J are TRBV6-1 and TRBJ2-3; a possible D gene is TRBD1 (7 bases). Between the trimmed V and J ends, which lost 11 bases and 0 bases, there was a span of 15 bases. The CDR3 is made up of 14 amino acids. Germline V gives CDR1 MNHNS, CDR2 SASEGT. The CDR3 loop reads CAWEEGASTDTQYF. DNA of the CDR3: TGTGCCTGGGAGGAGGGGGCTAGCACAGATACGCAGTATTTT.

This chain joins TRBV10-2 and TRBJ2-5, with 10 bases aligning to TRBD1. From germline, CDR1 is WSHSY and CDR2 SAAADI. The ends lost 3 bases at V and 7 bases at J; junction bases unmatched: 2. This CDR3 is built from 13 residues. In DNA, the CDR3 is TGCGCCAGCAGTGACAGGACAGGGGGGACCCAGTACTTC. Translation gives CASSDRTGGTQYF.

This clonotype showed up just a few times. V is TRBV13 and J is TRBJ2-5, with D tentatively TRBD1 (5 bases). This CDR3 has 15 amino acids. Germline V gene data show CDR1 as PRHDT and CDR2 as FYEKMQ (reference sequence). V dropped 2 bases and J dropped 2 bases, with 12 bases sitting between them. CDR3 amino acids: CASSLYDRQQETQYF. CDR3 bases: TGTGCCAGCAGCTTATATGATCGACAGCAAGAGACCCAGTACTTC.

This chain connects TRBV5-1 to TRBJ1-4; D remains unclear. This CDR3 has 14 residues. CDR1 SGHRS and CDR2 YFSETQ come from the germline V gene. V was shortened by 0 bases and J by 5 bases, with 8 bases between the two germline ends. The CDR3 here is CASSLEGRNEKLFF. As DNA, the CDR3 is TGCGCCAGCAGCTTGGAAGGCAGAAATGAAAAACTGTTTTTT.

This clonotype was counted a single time. The chain couples TRBV2 to TRBJ2-1; D possibly corresponds to TRBD2 (7 bases). Per germline, CDR1 SNHLY and CDR2 FYNNEI. V dropped 6 bases and J dropped 4 bases, with 16 bases sitting between them. The CDR3 runs 15 residues. The CDR3 bases are TGTGCCAGCAGACGGAGGGGGGGACCTTACAATGAGCAGTTCTTC. It yields the protein CASRRRGGPYNEQFF.

This clonotype appeared many times. The chain links TRBV28 to TRBJ2-7; 12 bases are a match to TRBD2. The CDR3 loop spans 16 amino acids. V shed 4 bases and J 2 bases; nucleotides not matched to a gene: 6. CDR1 MDHEN and CDR2 SYDVKM come from the germline V gene. The CDR3, as DNA: TGTGCCAGCAGTTCCCCATCTAGCGGGAGGGCCTACGAGCAGTACTTC. Amino acid sequence: CASSSPSSGRAYEQYF. Looking up the rest from reference TRBV28 and TRBJ2-7 gives the full variable domain: DVKVTQSSRYLVKRTGEKVFLECVQDMDHENMFWYRQDPGLGLRLIYFSYDVKMKEKGDIPEGYSVSREKKERFSLILESASTNQTSMYLCASSSPSSGRAYEQYFGPGTRLTVT.

This clonotype was picked up many times. The chain is built from TRBV12-3 or TRBV12-4 and TRBJ1-1, with 7 nucleotides matching TRBD1. This CDR3 region has 16 residues. The J segment lost 1 base and the V segment lost 3 bases, leaving 8 bases of the junction unmatched. CDR3 sequence (DNA): TGTGCCAGCAGTTTCGGACCGGGACAGCCGAACACTGAAGCTTTCTTT. This sequence encodes CASSFGPGQPNTEAFF.

CDR3 residues: CASSSTGGRTEAFF. CDR3 nucleotides: TGTGCCAGCAGCTCAACAGGGGGTAGGACTGAAGCTTTCTTT. The chain joins TRBV7-6 to TRBJ1-1; 8 positions match TRBD1. The CDR3 runs to 14 residues. Per the germline V gene, CDR1 is SGHVS and CDR2 is FNYEAQ. The V segment lost 4 bases and the J segment 5 bases; nucleotides outside the gene matches: 6.

This chain links TRBV20-1 with TRBJ2-7, with TRBD2 identical over 7 bases. The germline CDR1 and CDR2 sequences are DFQATT and SNEGSKA (reference sequence). The CDR3 has 12 residues. V dropped 2 bases and J dropped 3; count of bases not matched to a gene: 1. In DNA, the CDR3 is TGCAGTGCTAGACGGGGGGACTACGAGCAGTACTTC. Translated, it gives CSARRGDYEQYF.

This clonotype was recorded many times. This chain connects TRBV27 to TRBJ2-7; 8 nucleotides agree with TRBD1. The junction had 6 bases not matched to a gene; V was cut back by 2 bases and J by 6 bases. Germline V gives CDR1 MNHEY, CDR2 SMNVEV (reference sequence). The CDR3 runs 14 residues. The CDR3 bases are TGTGCCAGCAGTTTAGCAGGGGGCCGGAGCGAGCAGTACTTC. It codes for CASSLAGGRSEQYF.

This clonotype was seen at least ten times. V gene TRBV20-1 combines with J gene TRBJ2-5; D might be TRBD2 (6 bases). CDR1 and CDR2 from the germline V gene are DFQATT and SNEGSKA (reference sequence). Trimming removed 8 bases from V and 5 bases from J, with 15 bases in between. There are 12 residues in the CDR3. The CDR3 sequence is CSQSGGGETQYF. CDR3 DNA: TGCAGTCAGTCCGGCGGAGGGGAGACCCAGTACTTC.

This clonotype has a count of ten or more. This chain joins TRBV7-2 and TRBJ2-5; weak D call: TRBD1 (5 bases). Trimming stripped 2 bases from V and 1 base from J, with 8 bases between. This CDR3 is built from 14 residues. Germline CDR1 SGHTA, CDR2 FQGNSA. CDR3 sequence: CASSLQGGQETQYF. CDR3 bases: TGTGCCAGCAGCTTACAGGGCGGCCAAGAGACCCAGTACTTC.

Turning to this clonotype: This likely comes from a read error, as the CDR3 has no conserved phenylalanine or tryptophan at its end. The chain employs TRBV6-1 and TRBJ1-2, with 9 nucleotides matching TRBD1. Germline V gene data show CDR1 as MNHNS and CDR2 as SASEGT. The CDR3 runs 14 residues. V was pared by 8 bases and J by 5 bases, with 9 bases of the junction left unmatched. The CDR3 DNA reads as TGTGCCAGCGTCCGGGACAGGGACAGGTATGGCTACACCCTC. Amino acid sequence: CASVRDRDRYGYTL.